A few counts support the clone carrying this T cell receptor beta chain. The sample originates from a study of cytomegalovirus exposure and HLA in healthy donors. V was cut by 3 bases and J by 0 bases, with 11 bases left in between. This CDR3 contains 16 residues. The germline gives CDR1 KGHSH, CDR2 LQKENI. The PCR contained 60 Vbeta and 13 Jbeta primers. Sequencing was performed with immunoSEQ multiplex PCR; in TCRdb, only in-frame clones are kept and a portion is missing. The sample lists fewer than 250,000 clones; around 80% were seen once. The V gene is TRBV18, the J gene TRBJ1-4; D is uncertain. The sequence was collected from a male donor in good health and CMV-seronegative. The sequenced material came from PBMCs. The chain's CDR3 is CASSPLREATNEKLFF. The CDR3 DNA reads as TGTGCCAGCTCACCCCTACGGGAAGCAACTAATGAAAAACTGTTTTTT.